These 12 T cell receptor beta chains were sequenced from one sample in a study of cytomegalovirus exposure and HLA in healthy donors. PCR involved 60 Vbeta and 13 Jbeta primers. Clones were sequenced by immunoSEQ multiplex PCR, and TCRdb holds only the in-frame ones, with some missing. The repertoire consists of 95,000 to 150,000 clones, with around two thirds occurring once and the leading ten covering nearly 8.5%. The source material was PBMCs. Receptors were obtained from a woman aged 35 to 49 in good health and CMV-seropositive.

The rearrangement links TRBV5-4 to TRBJ1-1, with no clear D. V lost 1 base and J lost 4, with 11 bases in between. The CDR3 spans 14 residues. Germline CDR1 SGHNT, CDR2 YYREEE (reference sequence). The CDR3 sequence: CASSLSERSTEAFF. DNA for the CDR3: TGTGCCAGCAGCTTGAGTGAGAGAAGCACTGAAGCTTTCTTT.

For this clone: The identical CDR3 is also encoded by other nucleotide sequences in the sample. This chain connects TRBV10-3 to TRBJ1-1, with unresolved D. The CDR3 has 13 amino acids. V was shortened by 6 bases and J by 1 base, with 9 bases between the two germline ends. CDR1 ENHRY and CDR2 SYGVKD come from the germline V gene. For the CDR3, the DNA is TGTGCCATCAGGACATCTGGGAACACTGAAGCTTTCTTT. It specifies CAIRTSGNTEAFF.

The chain uses TRBV5-4 and TRBJ2-7, with TRBD1 matching 7 bases. Germline CDR1 and CDR2: SGHNT and YYREEE (reference sequence). CDR3 length equals 16 residues. V shed 5 bases, J shed 4 bases, and the junction held 15 bases outside the gene matches. The CDR3 is CASSSPTGRMGYEQYF. CDR3 nucleotide sequence: TGTGCCAGCAGTTCCCCGACAGGGAGAATGGGTTACGAGCAGTACTTC.

This chain links TRBV6-5 with TRBJ1-1; D is unresolved. V was cut by 4 bases and J by 5 bases, with 17 bases left in between. The germline CDR1 and CDR2 sequences are MNHEY and SVGAGI. The CDR3 has 15 residues. The CDR3 protein is CASSFGLEAGTEAFF. In DNA, the CDR3 is TGTGCCAGCAGTTTCGGTTTGGAGGCGGGGACTGAAGCTTTCTTT.

This rearrangement joins TRBV6-1 to TRBJ1-2, with 10 bases that match TRBD1. V lost 8 bases, J lost 1 base, and 7 bases stayed unmatched. The length of the CDR3 is 15 residues. Looked up from germline, CDR1 is MNHNS and CDR2 is SASEGT. CDR3 DNA sequence: TGTGCCAGCGCTCCGACAGGGGGCGGTAACTATGGCTACACCTTC. Protein: CASAPTGGGNYGYTF.

A few counts support this clone. The chain joins TRBV7-2 to TRBJ1-1, with 8 bases identical to TRBD1. The CDR3 length is 15 residues. V shed 4 bases and J 1 base; nucleotides not matched to a gene: 5. From germline, CDR1 is SGHTA and CDR2 FQGNSA. DNA for the CDR3: TGTGCCAGCAGCTCCCTCGGGACAGGGAACACTGAAGCTTTCTTT. This encodes CASSSLGTGNTEAFF.

The chain couples TRBV19 to TRBJ2-3; 8 bases map to TRBD2. This CDR3 has 16 amino acids. V gave up 3 bases and J gave up 0 bases; unmatched junction bases: 5. Germline V CDR1 and CDR2: LNHDA, SQIVND (reference sequence). The CDR3 region has the DNA TGTGCCAGTAGTATTATAGTAGCGGGGAGCACAGATACGCAGTATTTT. This gives the protein CASSIIVAGSTDTQYF.

The chain links TRBV4-3 to TRBJ2-3; possibly TRBD2 for D (5 bases). CDR1 and CDR2 from the germline V gene are LGHNA and YSLEER. V gave up 1 base and J gave up 0 bases, with 8 bases separating them. This CDR3 spans 15 amino acids. CDR3 protein: CASSQGTSSTDTQYF. The CDR3 bases are TGCGCCAGCAGCCAAGGGACTTCTAGCACAGATACGCAGTATTTT.

The V gene is TRBV5-4, the J gene TRBJ1-2; 8 bases match TRBD1. Germline CDR1 is SGHNT and CDR2 is YYREEE (reference sequence). J was trimmed by 4 bases and V by 4 bases; bases with no gene match: 9. This CDR3 region has 15 residues. The CDR3, as DNA: TGTGCCAGCAGCGAGGACAGGGAGCTGATCTATGGCTACACCTTC. Amino acids: CASSEDRELIYGYTF. Filled out from reference TRBV5-4 and TRBJ1-2, the complete variable domain reads ETGVTQSPTHLIKTRGQQVTLRCSSQSGHNTVSWYQQALGQGPQFIFQYYREEENGRGNFPPRFSGLQFPNYSSELNVNALELDDSALYLCASSEDRELIYGYTFGSGTRLTVV.

This chain links TRBV7-6 with TRBJ1-2; D might be TRBD1 (6 bases). Deletions cut 5 bases from V and 4 bases from J, with 11 bases between. The CDR3 sequence is 13 residues long. Germline CDR1 is SGHVS and CDR2 is FNYEAQ. The CDR3 spells CASSPQGFYGYTF. CDR3 sequence (DNA): TGTGCCAGCAGCCCCCAGGGGTTCTATGGCTACACCTTC.

V is TRBV7-2 and J is TRBJ2-7, with TRBD2 matching over 7 bases. J was trimmed by 2 bases and V by 3 bases; bases with no gene match: 1. This CDR3 comprises 13 residues. Per the germline V gene, CDR1 is SGHTA and CDR2 is FQGNSA. The CDR3 DNA sequence: TGTGCCAGCAGCTTGACTAGCCCCTACGAGCAGTACTTC. Translation gives CASSLTSPYEQYF.

The table lists this clone with a few counts. The V gene is TRBV5-1, the J gene TRBJ2-5, with TRBD2 matching 10 bases. This CDR3 is 15 amino acids long. The trim removed 0 bases at V and 3 bases at J, leaving 2 bases unmatched. CDR1 is SGHRS, CDR2 YFSETQ, per germline. CDR3 protein: CASSLALAGEETQYF. The DNA of the CDR3 is TGCGCCAGCAGCTTGGCCCTAGCGGGGGAAGAGACCCAGTACTTC.